This T cell receptor (beta chain) was found in a study of beta chain features in type 1 diabetes. Study outcomes and limitations: Shortening that was moderate but significant affected the TCRB CDR3s of Type 1 diabetes patients in all four CD4+ subsets. In type 1 diabetes patients, VDJ junctions had fewer insertions; deletions at these junctions were more frequent.

CDR3 length equals 15 residues. From germline, CDR1 is LNHDA and CDR2 SQIVND (reference sequence). The V gene lost 6 bases and the J gene lost 3 bases, with 18 bases spanning the gap. TCRB transcripts that were expressed got sequenced, as all of the isolated RNA had been reverse transcribed. Only in-frame clones appear in the TCRdb table, and some are missing; sequencing was by immunoSEQ multiplex PCR. This table holds roughly 400,000 clones, over 9% found once. This clone turned up a few times. Its antigen is as yet unknown. This clonotype was obtained from a man younger than 40 with type 1 diabetes. The sequencing sample was made of central memory CD4+ T cells from blood. The gene calls are TRBV19 and TRBJ2-7; D is undetermined. The chain's CDR3 is CASSQVGIGFYEQYF. In DNA, the CDR3 is TGTGCCAGTAGCCAGGTGGGGATCGGGTTCTACGAGCAGTACTTC.